This paragraph reports one TCR beta chain. Its antigen remains unidentified. This sample was taken from a study of T cell responses to AZD1222 COVID-19 vaccine. Study-level results: The span of vaccine-associated CD4 TCRs extended across spike, with dominance at 160-218 and 743-854. Baseline antibody screening turned up just a handful of seropositive AZD1222 recipients. Clonal diversity was possibly underestimated; the donors were predominantly white British and more often female. Within unmutated variant regions lay the reported targets of nearly half of spike-specific TCRs.

Generated by immunoSEQ multiplex PCR, the TCRdb table keeps only in-frame clones and is missing some. The sample carries roughly 150,000 clones, just over 90% recorded once. CDR3 length: 14 residues. Trimming at V came to 4 bases and at J to 2 bases, leaving 4 bases not matched to a gene. Germline V gene sequence: CDR1 MGHDK, CDR2 SYGVNS. This specimen was peripheral blood, taken 28 days after the second AZD1222 dose. This chain uses TRBV25-1 with TRBJ2-7; 8 bases are a match to TRBD1. The TCR sequence derives from an adult who received the AZD1222 COVID-19 vaccine. CDR3 residues: CASSGWTGTYEQYF. DNA of the CDR3: TGTGCCAGCAGTGGCTGGACAGGGACCTACGAGCAGTACTTC.